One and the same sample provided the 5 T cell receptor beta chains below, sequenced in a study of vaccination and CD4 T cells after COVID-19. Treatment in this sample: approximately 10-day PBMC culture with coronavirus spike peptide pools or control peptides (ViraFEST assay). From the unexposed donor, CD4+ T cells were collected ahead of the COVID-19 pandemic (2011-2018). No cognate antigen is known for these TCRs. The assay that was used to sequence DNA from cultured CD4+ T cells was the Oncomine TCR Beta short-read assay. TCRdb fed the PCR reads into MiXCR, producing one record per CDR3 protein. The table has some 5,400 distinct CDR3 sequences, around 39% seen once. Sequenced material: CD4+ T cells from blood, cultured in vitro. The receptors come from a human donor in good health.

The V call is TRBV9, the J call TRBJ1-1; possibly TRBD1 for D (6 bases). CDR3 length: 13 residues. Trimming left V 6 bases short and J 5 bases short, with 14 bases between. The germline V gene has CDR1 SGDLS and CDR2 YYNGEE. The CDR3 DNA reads TGTGCCAGCACCAAAGGGGGGGAAACTGAAGCTTTCTTT. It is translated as CASTKGGETEAFF.

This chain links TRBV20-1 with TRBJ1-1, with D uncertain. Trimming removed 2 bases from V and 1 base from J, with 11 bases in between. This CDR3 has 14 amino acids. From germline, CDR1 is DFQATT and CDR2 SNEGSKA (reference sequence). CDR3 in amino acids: CSARSLYSNTEAFF. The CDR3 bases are TGCAGTGCTAGATCCCTATACTCGAACACTGAAGCTTTCTTT.

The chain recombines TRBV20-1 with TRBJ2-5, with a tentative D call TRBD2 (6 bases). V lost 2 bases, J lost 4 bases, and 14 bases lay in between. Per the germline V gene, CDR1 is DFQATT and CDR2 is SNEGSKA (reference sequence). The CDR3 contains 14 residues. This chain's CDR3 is CSARITGGRETQYF. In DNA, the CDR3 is TGCAGTGCTAGAATAACCGGGGGTCGAGAGACCCAGTACTTC.

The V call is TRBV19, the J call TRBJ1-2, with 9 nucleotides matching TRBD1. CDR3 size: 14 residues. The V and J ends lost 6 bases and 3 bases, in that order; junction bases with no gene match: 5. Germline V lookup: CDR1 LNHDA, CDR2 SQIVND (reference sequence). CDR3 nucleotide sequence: TGTGCCAGTAGATTCCGGGACAGGGACTATGGCTACACCTTC. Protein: CASRFRDRDYGYTF. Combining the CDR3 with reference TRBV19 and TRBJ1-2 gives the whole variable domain DGGITQSPKYLFRKEGQNVTLSCEQNLNHDAMYWYRQDPGQGLRLIYYSQIVNDFQKGDIAEGYSVSREKKESFPLTVTSAQKNPTAFYLCASRFRDRDYGYTFGSGTRLTVV.

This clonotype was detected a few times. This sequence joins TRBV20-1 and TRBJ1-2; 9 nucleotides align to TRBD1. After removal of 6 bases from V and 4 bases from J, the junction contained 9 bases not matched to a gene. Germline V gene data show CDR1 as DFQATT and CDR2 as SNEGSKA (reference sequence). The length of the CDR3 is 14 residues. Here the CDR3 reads CSAEDRGSIYGYTF. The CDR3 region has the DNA TGCAGTGCAGAGGACAGGGGCTCCATCTATGGCTACACCTTC.